Given below is one TCR beta chain in context. Antigen unknown. Researchers took RNA transcripts and amplified the TCR beta CDR3 regions from them. Initially, a first-round RT-PCR of the TCR CDR3 employed the HTBI primer set. TCRdb recomputed calls from the multiplex PCR reads with MiXCR, one row per CDR3 protein. In the table there are about 590,000 distinct CDR3 sequences, more than 13% of which are singletons. This record belongs to a study of T cells in Graves' hyperthyroidism and ophthalmopathy. Overall study: The initial diagnosis was the point when peripheral blood was collected, ahead of any treatment.

Findings and limits, study-wide: Ophthalmopathy onset followed model prediction by a median around 6.9 months.

The origin of this receptor is a woman in her late teens or twenties with Graves' ophthalmopathy. Sequencing input: blood.

CDR3 residues: CASSQGGDIGQYF. The DNA for the CDR3 is TGTGCCAGCAGCCAAGGGGGGGATATCGGGCAGTACTTC. The chain recombines TRBV3-1 with TRBJ2-7, with a tentative D call TRBD2 (6 bases). V was shortened by 1 base and J by 9 bases, with 13 bases between the two germline ends. Germline V lookup: CDR1 LGHDT, CDR2 YNNKEL (reference sequence). The CDR3 is made up of 13 amino acids.